One and the same sample provided the 9 T cell receptor beta chains below, sequenced in a study of PD-1 blockade in classical Hodgkin lymphoma. Time point here: newly diagnosed, previously untreated cHL patient sample. Some clones are missing from TCRdb's copy, which holds only in-frame ones; the method was immunoSEQ multiplex PCR. The sample shows 25,000 to 35,000 clones, approximately 94% of them seen only once. Specimen: peripheral blood mononuclear cells (PBMCs). The source is a human donor with classical Hodgkin lymphoma.

In its sample, this clone was seen a few times. V gene TRBV13 combines with J gene TRBJ1-2; 9 nucleotides align to TRBD1. The CDR3 sequence is 17 residues long. Germline V gene data show CDR1 as PRHDT and CDR2 as FYEKMQ (reference sequence). J gave up 3 bases and V 4 bases, and 12 bases lay outside the gene matches. CDR3 loop: CASSSTQDRGEDYGYTF. The CDR3 nucleotides are TGTGCCAGCAGCTCCACACAGGACAGGGGCGAGGACTATGGCTACACCTTC.

The chain carries TRBV4-1 and TRBJ2-5, with 16 bases matching TRBD2. CDR3 length: 18 residues. The V gene's germline CDR1 is MGHRA and CDR2 YSYEKL. J gave up 2 bases and V 3 bases, and 6 bases lay outside the gene matches. The CDR3 DNA reads as TGCGCCAGCAGCCAGCCCGGGACTAGCGGGAGGGAACAAGAGACCCAGTACTTC. Its translation: CASSQPGTSGREQETQYF.

The chain has TRBV5-1 and TRBJ2-2; a weak D match, TRBD2 (7 bases). Trimming took 4 bases from V and 6 from J, leaving 19 bases between them. The CDR3 runs 16 residues. Germline V gene data show CDR1 as SGHRS and CDR2 as YFSETQ. The CDR3 region is CASSPLPGGAAGELFF. In DNA form, the CDR3 reads TGCGCCAGCAGCCCATTGCCGGGGGGCGCCGCCGGGGAGCTGTTTTTT.

The gene calls are TRBV6-5 and TRBJ2-4; D is perhaps TRBD1 or TRBD2 (5 bases each). The ends were cut back, 4 bases at V and 1 base at J, with 5 bases in the middle. This CDR3 contains 13 residues. Looked up from germline, CDR1 is MNHEY and CDR2 is SVGAGI. The CDR3 is CASSWGAKNIQYF. Here the CDR3 DNA reads TGTGCCAGCAGTTGGGGGGCCAAAAACATTCAGTACTTC.

The chain joins TRBV13 to TRBJ1-5, with TRBD1 as a possible D gene (6 bases). The V and J ends lost 4 bases and 7 bases respectively, with 17 bases between them. Germline V gene sequence: CDR1 PRHDT, CDR2 FYEKMQ (reference sequence). The CDR3 is made up of 15 amino acids. CDR3 sequence: CASSSRQEIWQPQHF. CDR3 sequence (DNA): TGTGCCAGCAGCTCCCGACAGGAAATATGGCAGCCCCAGCATTTT. Full variable domain (outside the CDR3, taken from reference TRBV13 and TRBJ1-5): AAGVIQSPRHLIKEKRETATLKCYPIPRHDTVYWYQQGPGQDPQFLISFYEKMQSDKGSIPDRFSAQQFSDYHSELNMSSLELGDSALYFCASSSRQEIWQPQHFGDGTRLSIL.

This chain uses TRBV19 with TRBJ1-3; no reliable D call. V dropped 5 bases and J dropped 2 bases, with 10 bases sitting between them. The CDR3 sequence is 14 residues long. Germline V gene sequence: CDR1 LNHDA, CDR2 SQIVND (reference sequence). CDR3 nucleotide sequence: TGTGCCAGTAGTCAGTGGGGTGCTGGAAACACCATATATTTT. Translating gives CASSQWGAGNTIYF.

The chain couples TRBV10-3 to TRBJ1-5; D is unclear. V lost 6 bases and J lost 5, with 11 bases in between. This CDR3 comprises 13 residues. Germline assignment: CDR1 ENHRY and CDR2 SYGVKD. This CDR3 is CAISETSDQPQHF. The CDR3, as DNA: TGTGCCATCAGCGAGACGAGCGATCAGCCCCAGCATTTT.

This rearrangement joins TRBV27 to TRBJ2-7; D perhaps matches TRBD2 (5 bases). The CDR3 spans 14 residues. Germline-derived CDR1 and CDR2 are MNHEY and SMNVEV (reference sequence). V was cut by 4 bases and J by 4 bases, with 14 bases left in between. In DNA form, the CDR3 reads TGTGCCAGCAGTTCAATGCGGGTCTGGTACGAGCAGTACTTC. This encodes CASSSMRVWYEQYF.

The chain uses TRBV27 and TRBJ2-3; 14 bases are a match to TRBD2. V lost 5 bases, J lost 1 base, and 14 bases stayed unmatched. CDR1 and CDR2 from the germline V gene are MNHEY and SMNVEV (reference sequence). CDR3 size: 20 residues. The CDR3, as DNA: TGTGCCAGCAGTACAAGACTAGCGGGAGGGAATGTCATTCGCACAGATACGCAGTATTTT. This sequence encodes CASSTRLAGGNVIRTDTQYF.